The 21 T cell receptor beta chains below were found in one sample sequenced in a study of T cells after yellow fever vaccination. Via MiXCR, TCRdb re-called the 5' RACE reads, giving one row per CDR3 protein. The sample holds a few hundred thousand distinct CDR3 sequences; roughly a sixth are singletons and the top ten take roughly a sixth. The starting material was PBMCs, obtained before the yellow fever booster vaccination. The receptors derive from a man younger than 35 who received the YFV17D yellow fever vaccine.

CDR3 nucleotides: TGTGCCGGGATTGCGGGGGGAGATACGCAGTATTTT. This encodes CAGIAGGDTQYF. V and J are TRBV12-3 or TRBV12-4 and TRBJ2-3, with 8 bases lining up with TRBD2. After removal of 11 bases from V and 5 bases from J, the junction contained 6 bases not matched to a gene. This CDR3 is 12 amino acids long.

The sample holds a few counts of this clonotype. This chain links TRBV12-3 or TRBV12-4 with TRBJ1-1; no reliable D call. Trimming took 2 bases from V and 11 from J, leaving 12 bases between them. The CDR3 extends over 12 amino acids. CDR3 sequence reads: CASSLIATEAFF. Here the CDR3 DNA reads TGTGCCAGCAGTTTAATCGCAACCGAGGCTTTCTTT.

To note about this clonotype: It is unclear where the CDR3 begins or ends on the DNA, so no DNA is shown, and the CDR3 is as TCRdb lists it. This chain joins TRBV7-5 and TRBJ2-3. TRBV7-5 corresponds to a pseudogene. The CDR3 totals 12 residues, both ends included. This CDR3 is CISVVQADTQYF.

The chain has TRBV27 and TRBJ1-6, with D maybe TRBD1 (5 bases). Trimming took off 3 bases at V and 1 base at J, with 13 bases between the two ends. The germline V gene encodes CDR1 MNHEY and CDR2 SMNVEV (reference sequence). The CDR3 consists of 17 residues. The CDR3 DNA follows: TGTGCCAGCAGTTTTCTTCAGGGCGTATCCTATAATTCACCCCTCCACTTT. Its translation is CASSFLQGVSYNSPLHF.

In its sample, this clonotype was seen a few times. The chain uses TRBV7-9 and TRBJ2-7; 11 positions agree with TRBD1. The CDR3 consists of 15 residues. The trim removed 2 bases at V and 4 bases at J, leaving 4 bases unmatched. Per germline, CDR1 SEHNR and CDR2 FQNEAQ (reference sequence). The CDR3 DNA sequence: TGTGCCAGCAGCTTATTGGACAGGGGGCTTTACGAGCAGTACTTC. It specifies CASSLLDRGLYEQYF.

The chain joins TRBV6-1 to TRBJ2-7; D gene ambiguous. The germline V gene encodes CDR1 MNHNS and CDR2 SASEGT. V lost 6 bases, J lost 2 bases, and 14 bases lay in between. The CDR3 is 14 residues long. CDR3: CASSRFKGPYEQYV. The CDR3 nucleotides read TGTGCCAGCAGCCGCTTCAAGGGTCCCTACGAGCAGTACGTC.

In this sample, this clonotype turned up many times. This chain links TRBV6-6 with TRBJ2-7; D unresolved. Germline loops: CDR1 MNHNY, CDR2 SVGAGI (reference sequence). This CDR3 has 17 amino acids. Trimming stripped 5 bases from V and 5 bases from J, with 25 bases between. CDR3 sequence: CASSVGNTYISSHEQYV. The DNA for the CDR3 is TGTGCCAGCAGTGTAGGGAATACCTACATCTCTTCCCACGAGCAGTACGTC.

The gene calls are TRBV20-1 and TRBJ2-2; D may match TRBD1 or TRBD2 (5 bases each). From germline, CDR1 is DFQATT and CDR2 SNEGSKA (reference sequence). CDR3 length: 16 residues. The V end lost 5 bases, the J end lost 4 bases, and 20 bases lay between the germline ends. For the CDR3, the DNA is TGCAGTGCTGGAAAACCCGGGACCACGACCACCGGGGAGCTGTTTTTT. This encodes CSAGKPGTTTTGELFF.

This clonotype occurred a few times. The genes are TRBV9 and TRBJ1-6; a weak D match, TRBD1 (6 bases). There are 17 residues in the CDR3. The germline gives CDR1 SGDLS, CDR2 YYNGEE. V lost 0 bases and J 1 base, leaving 11 bases between the germline ends. The CDR3 loop reads CASSVAGARSYNSPLHF. DNA for the CDR3: TGTGCCAGCAGCGTAGCAGGGGCAAGGTCCTATAATTCACCCCTCCACTTT.

The chain is built from TRBV6-1 and TRBJ1-6; TRBD1 is a possible D gene (6 bases). Germline loops: CDR1 MNHNS, CDR2 SASEGT. V was trimmed by 8 bases and J by 6 bases, leaving 14 bases between them. This CDR3 comprises 14 residues. For the CDR3, the DNA is TGTGCCAGCCGGGATGGCAGGGGTAATTCACCCCTCCACTTT. Protein product: CASRDGRGNSPLHF.

This clonotype was counted a few times. The chain joins TRBV11-2 to TRBJ1-6, with 9 bases fitting TRBD1. CDR3 length: 16 residues. Germline CDR1 and CDR2: SGHAT and FQNNGV. Trimming removed 5 bases from V and 2 bases from J; junction bases left unmatched: 4. CDR3 DNA sequence: TGTGCCAGCAGCGGACAGGGGACGGCCTATAATTCACCCCTCCACTTT. Residues: CASSGQGTAYNSPLHF.

This clonotype was counted at least ten times. The genes are TRBV18 and TRBJ1-6, with D hard to call. The length of the CDR3 is 13 residues. With 3 bases removed from V and 8 bases from J, the gap between germline ends came to 8 bases. CDR1 and CDR2 (germline): KGHSH, LQKENI. CDR3 in amino acids: CASSPSGDSPLHF. The CDR3 DNA reads TGTGCCAGCTCACCCTCGGGTGATTCACCCCTCCACTTT.

The V gene is TRBV12-3 or TRBV12-4, the J gene TRBJ1-6, with D perhaps TRBD1 (5 bases). Deletions cut 5 bases from V and 9 bases from J, with 14 bases between. This CDR3 comprises 14 residues. The CDR3 region has the DNA TGTGCCAGCAGTCTGGGGGGAGGTAGTTCACCCCTCCACTTT. Residues: CASSLGGGSSPLHF.

The chain employs TRBV6-2 or TRBV6-3 and TRBJ2-5; TRBD1 aligns across 11 bases. The CDR3 length is 15 residues. Germline V gene lookup returns CDR1 MNHEY and CDR2 SVGEGT. V dropped 2 bases and J dropped 5; count of bases not matched to a gene: 4. This CDR3 reads CASSYGQGASETQYF. CDR3 nucleotide sequence: TGTGCCAGCAGTTACGGACAGGGGGCCTCGGAGACCCAGTACTTC.

V gene TRBV4-3 combines with J gene TRBJ1-4; D remains unclear. The CDR3 runs to 15 residues. The V gene's germline CDR1 is LGHNA and CDR2 YSLEER. V lost 4 bases and J lost 3, with 12 bases in between. The CDR3 loop reads CASSPLTAPNEKLFF. Here the CDR3 DNA reads TGCGCCAGCAGCCCTTTAACAGCACCTAATGAAAAACTGTTTTTT.

The table lists this clonotype with many counts. The gene calls are TRBV7-2 and TRBJ2-7; 9 bases align to TRBD2. The CDR3 totals 13 residues. Germline V gene lookup returns CDR1 SGHTA and CDR2 FQGNSA. After removal of 3 bases from V and 7 bases from J, the junction contained 4 bases not matched to a gene. CDR3 in amino acids: CASSFAGGHEQYF. In DNA form, the CDR3 reads TGTGCCAGCAGCTTCGCGGGGGGGCATGAGCAGTACTTC. Full variable domain (rest looked up from reference TRBV7-2 and TRBJ2-7): GAGVSQSPSNKVTEKGKDVELRCDPISGHTALYWYRQSLGQGLEFLIYFQGNSAPDKSGLPSDRFSAERTGGSVSTLTIQRTQQEDSAVYLCASSFAGGHEQYFGPGTRLTVT.

V is TRBV7-3 and J is TRBJ2-4; possibly TRBD2 for D (6 bases). CDR3 length: 13 amino acids. V lost 5 bases, J lost 8 bases, and 13 bases lay in between. Per the germline V gene, CDR1 is SGHTA and CDR2 is FQGTGA. The CDR3 DNA reads TGTGCCAGCAGCCCCAGCGGGCTGGACATTCAGTACTTC. Protein sequence: CASSPSGLDIQYF.

This clonotype was picked up a small number of times. This rearrangement joins TRBV10-3 to TRBJ2-4, with 7 bases fitting TRBD1. The germline V gene encodes CDR1 ENHRY and CDR2 SYGVKD. CDR3 length: 15 residues. V lost 6 bases, J lost 5 bases, and 10 bases stayed unmatched. CDR3 protein: CAISEIQGLQNIQYF. CDR3 sequence (DNA): TGTGCCATCAGCGAAATACAGGGGCTTCAAAACATTCAGTACTTC.

V gene TRBV7-2 combines with J gene TRBJ2-2, with D possibly matching TRBD1 (5 bases). V lost 4 bases, J lost 0 bases, and 24 bases lay in between. Germline values: CDR1 SGHTA, CDR2 FQGNSA. The CDR3 sequence is 20 residues long. The chain's CDR3 is CASSSYQGWGVDANTGELFF. The CDR3 DNA reads TGTGCCAGCAGCTCCTACCAGGGTTGGGGTGTCGACGCGAACACCGGGGAGCTGTTTTTT.

The V and J genes are TRBV4-2 and TRBJ2-3; possible D gene TRBD2, 6 bases. The CDR3 spans 16 residues. V was pared by 1 base and J by 0 bases, with 11 bases between. Germline CDR1 and CDR2: LGHNA and YNFKEQ. CDR3 residues: CASSQVGGVSTDTQYF. Written as DNA, the CDR3 is TGTGCCAGCAGCCAAGTCGGCGGGGTTAGCACAGATACGCAGTATTTT.

The table lists this clonotype with a few counts. The genes are TRBV27 and TRBJ2-3; D unresolved. This CDR3 is built from 13 residues. Trimming pared 3 bases from V and 3 bases from J, leaving 7 bases between. CDR1 is MNHEY, CDR2 SMNVEV, per germline (reference sequence). The CDR3 here is CASSFGETDTQYF. DNA of the CDR3: TGTGCCAGCAGTTTTGGGGAAACAGATACGCAGTATTTT.